This entry features one T cell receptor beta chain sequence. TCRdb keeps only in-frame clones here, not all; method: immunoSEQ multiplex PCR. Of around 78,000 clones in the sample, around 94% were seen once. These data come from a study of control samples from healthy donors and cancer patients. Germline V gene lookup returns CDR1 MNHEY and CDR2 SVGEGT. The CDR3 is 16 residues long. V trimming: 5 bases; J trimming: 4 bases; junction bases outside the gene matches: 10. Source material: blood. This chain uses TRBV6-2 or TRBV6-3 with TRBJ2-7; 11 positions match TRBD1. The receptor was isolated from a woman aged 18-35 years in good health. The CDR3 sequence is CASSTDRDRGEYEQYF. The DNA of the CDR3 is TGTGCCAGCAGTACCGACCGGGACAGGGGGGAATACGAGCAGTACTTC.